This T cell receptor beta chain was identified in a study of STAT5B mutations in CD4+ large granular lymphocyte leukemia. Broader study findings: About 24% of private leukemic clonotypes occurred rarely in other patients' non-leukemic repertoires.

The CDR3 totals 14 residues. Germline CDR1 reads LNHDA; CDR2 reads SQIVND (reference sequence). V was trimmed by 1 base and J by 2 bases, leaving 8 bases between them. This clone was found a few times. The target antigen is unknown. The assay was immunoSEQ multiplex PCR, and TCRdb's table has in-frame clones only and misses some. The sample holds 30,000 or so clones, roughly 77% seen once. V is TRBV19 and J is TRBJ2-5, with D hard to call. The receptor was isolated from a human donor in good health. Source material: CD4+ T cells from blood buffy coats. CDR3 coding DNA: TGTGCCAGTAGTATAGGGGAACAACAAGAGACCCAGTACTTC. It encodes CASSIGEQQETQYF.